The 32 T cell receptor beta chains below come from one sample, sequenced in a study of blood T cell repertoires in COVID-19. TCRdb keeps only in-frame clones here, not all; method: immunoSEQ multiplex PCR. This sample has almost 95,000 clones; 72% occur once, and the top ten carry around 23%. Sequencing was carried out using peripheral blood. The receptors were gathered from a woman aged 55-69 years in a cohort sampled during active or convalescent COVID-19.

The chain combines TRBV5-4 with TRBJ2-5; 8 bases fit TRBD2. The CDR3 is made up of 15 amino acids. From germline, CDR1 is SGHNT and CDR2 YYREEE (reference sequence). The V segment lost 4 bases and the J segment 1 base; nucleotides outside the gene matches: 6. This CDR3 is CASSREGQVQETQYF. In nucleotides, the CDR3 is TGTGCCAGCAGCCGGGAGGGACAAGTCCAAGAGACCCAGTACTTC.

The V and J genes are TRBV7-2 and TRBJ2-3; the match to TRBD2 covers 8 bases. Germline lookup yields CDR1 SGHTA and CDR2 FQGNSA. The CDR3 covers 16 residues. V gave up 4 bases and J gave up 0 bases; unmatched junction bases: 6. The CDR3 loop is CASSSRLAHSTDTQYF. In DNA, the CDR3 is TGTGCCAGCAGCTCCCGACTAGCGCATAGCACAGATACGCAGTATTTT.

The rearrangement uses TRBV5-6 and TRBJ2-1; 8 bases match TRBD2. CDR1 is SGHDT, CDR2 YYEEEE, per germline. V trimming: 0 bases; J trimming: 4 bases; junction bases outside the gene matches: 3. The CDR3 runs to 15 residues. CDR3 coding DNA: TGTGCCAGCAGCTTGGGGCAGCGGGGGTACAATGAGCAGTTCTTC. It yields the protein CASSLGQRGYNEQFF. Full variable domain (remainder filled in from reference TRBV5-6 and TRBJ2-1): DAGVTQSPTHLIKTRGQQVTLRCSPKSGHDTVSWYQQALGQGPQFIFQYYEEEERQRGNFPDRFSGHQFPNYSSELNVNALLLGDSALYLCASSLGQRGYNEQFFGPGTRLTVL.

The chain employs TRBV5-6 and TRBJ2-5, with 7 bases aligning to TRBD1. The CDR3 is 14 residues long. The junction had 11 bases not matched to a gene; V was cut back by 4 bases and J by 8 bases. From germline, CDR1 is SGHDT and CDR2 YYEEEE. In DNA form, the CDR3 reads TGTGCCAGCAGCCCCGGACAGGTGGTCCTAACCCAGTACTTC. Its translation: CASSPGQVVLTQYF.

CDR3 sequence reads: CASSPTVDSGANVLTF. The CDR3 DNA sequence: TGTGCCAGCAGCCCGACAGTCGACTCTGGGGCCAACGTCCTGACTTTC. V and J are TRBV7-8 and TRBJ2-6, with a tentative D call TRBD1 (5 bases). V gave up 5 bases and J gave up 0 bases, with 11 bases separating them. Germline-derived CDR1 and CDR2 are SGHVS and FQNEAQ. The CDR3 extends over 16 amino acids.

The V gene is TRBV2, the J gene TRBJ2-5; 9 bases line up with TRBD1. CDR1 and CDR2 from the germline V gene are SNHLY and FYNNEI. The CDR3 length is 14 residues. With 6 bases clipped from V and 5 bases from J, the junction kept 7 bases outside the gene matches. The DNA for the CDR3 is TGTGCCAGCAGGGTGACAGGGGGGATGGAGACCCAGTACTTC. It specifies CASRVTGGMETQYF.

The J gene is TRBJ2-7, the V gene TRBV7-3; maybe TRBD2 (6 bases). The V gene lost 5 bases and the J gene lost 6 bases, with 14 bases spanning the gap. CDR1 and CDR2 from the germline V gene are SGHTA and FQGTGA. The CDR3 extends over 13 amino acids. The CDR3 nucleotides read TGTGCCAGCAGCCCTAATACGGGAGCCGAGCAGTACTTC. Translation: CASSPNTGAEQYF. Filled out from reference TRBV7-3 and TRBJ2-7, the complete variable domain reads GAGVSQTPSNKVTEKGKYVELRCDPISGHTALYWYRQSLGQGPEFLIYFQGTGAADDSGLPNDRFFAVRPEGSVSTLKIQRTERGDSAVYLCASSPNTGAEQYFGPGTRLTVT.

This chain joins TRBV6-6 and TRBJ2-1; 14 nucleotides line up with TRBD2. From germline, CDR1 is MNHNY and CDR2 SVGAGI (reference sequence). This CDR3 spans 15 amino acids. Germline trimming cut 2 bases from V and 9 bases from J; bases unmatched to any gene: 3. The DNA for the CDR3 is TGTGCCAGCAGTTACCGGACTAGCGGGGGGTTTGAGCAGTTCTTC. This gives the protein CASSYRTSGGFEQFF.

The chain uses TRBV7-6 and TRBJ1-5, with D possibly being TRBD1 (5 bases). In germline, CDR1 is SGHVS, CDR2 FNYEAQ. This CDR3 contains 14 residues. The V gene lost 5 bases and the J gene lost 4 bases, with 12 bases spanning the gap. The CDR3 DNA follows: TGTGCCAGCAGCCCACGGGGGGATAATCAGCCCCAGCATTTT. Translated: CASSPRGDNQPQHF. The variable domain in full, completed from reference TRBV7-6 and TRBJ1-5, reads GAGVSQSPRYKVTKRGQDVALRCDPISGHVSLYWYRQALGQGPEFLTYFNYEAQQDKSGLPNDRFSAERPEGSISTLTIQRTEQRDSAMYRCASSPRGDNQPQHFGDGTRLSIL.

The table lists this clone with many counts. CDR3 loop: CASSPRQGAETYEQYF. CDR3 in DNA: TGTGCCAGCAGCCCCAGACAGGGGGCGGAAACCTACGAGCAGTACTTC. This rearrangement joins TRBV7-9 to TRBJ2-7; 10 nucleotides agree with TRBD1. With V trimmed by 5 bases and J by 2 bases, 9 bases remained unmatched. The CDR3 covers 16 residues. The germline CDR1 and CDR2 sequences are SEHNR and FQNEAQ (reference sequence).

Only a few counts were recorded for this clone. V gene TRBV4-1 combines with J gene TRBJ1-5; D is unresolved. The CDR3 extends over 16 amino acids. Between the trimmed V and J ends, which lost 1 base and 4 bases, there was a span of 14 bases. Germline assignment: CDR1 MGHRA and CDR2 YSYEKL. CDR3: CASSQGRVGENQPQHF. The CDR3 nucleotides are TGCGCCAGCAGCCAAGGGCGGGTTGGGGAAAATCAGCCCCAGCATTTT.

The gene calls are TRBV28 and TRBJ1-1; D remains ambiguous. The CDR3 contains 12 residues. Germline V CDR1 and CDR2: MDHEN, SYDVKM. V was cut by 5 bases and J by 5 bases, with 9 bases left in between. The CDR3 sequence is CASSPPSTEAFF. CDR3 coding DNA: TGTGCCAGCAGTCCCCCCTCGACTGAAGCTTTCTTT.

V usage is TRBV5-1 and J usage is TRBJ2-5; TRBD1 matches at 8 bases. The CDR3 runs to 16 residues. The V gene's germline CDR1 is SGHRS and CDR2 YFSETQ. Trimming took 0 bases from V and 7 from J; bases not matched to a gene: 11. In nucleotides, the CDR3 is TGCGCCAGCAGCTTGGCCTCAGGGGGCGGGACCGGGACCCAGTACTTC. As protein: CASSLASGGGTGTQYF.

This chain joins TRBV10-3 and TRBJ1-2; 9 positions agree with TRBD1. The CDR3 extends over 16 amino acids. The junction had 12 bases not matched to a gene; V was cut back by 2 bases and J by 8 bases. The germline V gene has CDR1 ENHRY and CDR2 SYGVKD. CDR3 nucleotide sequence: TGTGCCATCAGTGAGGGGACAGGGAAGTTCGTGGGCGGCTACACCTTC. Translated, it gives CAISEGTGKFVGGYTF.

The V call is TRBV11-2, the J call TRBJ2-4; 11 nucleotides line up with TRBD2. CDR1 SGHAT and CDR2 FQNNGV come from the germline V gene. After removal of 2 bases from V and 5 bases from J, the junction contained 2 bases not matched to a gene. The CDR3 spans 15 residues. CDR3 coding DNA: TGTGCCAGCAGCTTAATAGCGGGGGGGCAAAACATTCAGTACTTC. Amino acid sequence: CASSLIAGGQNIQYF.

The DNA for the CDR3 is TGTGCCAGCAGCTCACGCGGGGGCCGCTACAATGAGCAGTTCTTC. This encodes CASSSRGGRYNEQFF. V is TRBV14 and J is TRBJ2-1; a possible D gene is TRBD2 (7 bases). This CDR3 region has 15 residues. Germline V gene lookup returns CDR1 SGHDN and CDR2 FVKESK. The V and J ends lost 5 bases and 3 bases respectively, with 14 bases between them.

The chain carries TRBV4-1 and TRBJ2-7, with 8 nucleotides matching TRBD1. V gave up 1 base and J gave up 2 bases; unmatched junction bases: 7. Germline-derived CDR1 and CDR2 are MGHRA and YSYEKL. CDR3 length equals 16 residues. The CDR3 DNA reads TGCGCCAGCAGCCAAGCAAGGACAGGGCCCACCTACGAGCAGTACTTC. Translated: CASSQARTGPTYEQYF.

This rearrangement joins TRBV4-1 to TRBJ2-2; possible D gene TRBD1, 6 bases. The CDR3 is made up of 17 amino acids. Trimming pared 1 base from V and 1 base from J, leaving 13 bases between. Germline V gene data show CDR1 as MGHRA and CDR2 as YSYEKL. The CDR3 sequence: CASSQGWGQMNTGELFF. CDR3 DNA: TGCGCCAGCAGCCAAGGGTGGGGGCAGATGAACACCGGGGAGCTGTTTTTT.

On this clone: This may be a read error: a much more frequent sequence differs by one nucleotide. The J gene is TRBJ2-2, the V gene TRBV11-3, with D perhaps TRBD1 (6 bases). Germline V gene data show CDR1 as SGHNT and CDR2 as YENEEA. V was trimmed by 5 bases and J by 1 base, leaving 8 bases between them. CDR3 length: 14 residues. CDR3 region: CASSMTGNTGELFF. Written as DNA, the CDR3 is TGTGCCAGCAGCATGACAGGGAACACCGGGGAGCTGTTTTTT.

The table lists this clone with a few counts. This rearrangement joins TRBV20-1 to TRBJ2-7, with 7 bases aligning to TRBD1. Unmatched junction bases numbered 4, after V lost 3 bases and J lost 5 bases. Germline assignment: CDR1 DFQATT and CDR2 SNEGSKA (reference sequence). The CDR3 is 12 residues long. This CDR3 reads CSASPTGDEQYF. The CDR3 nucleotides are TGCAGTGCTAGTCCTACAGGGGACGAGCAGTACTTC.

V gene TRBV5-1 combines with J gene TRBJ2-3; the D gene is possibly TRBD2 (6 bases). With 7 bases removed from V and 5 bases from J, the gap between germline ends came to 11 bases. Germline CDR1 is SGHRS and CDR2 is YFSETQ. The CDR3 runs to 12 residues. CDR3 nucleotide sequence: TGCGCCAGCTATCAGGAGGGAGATACGCAGTATTTT. The encoded protein is CASYQEGDTQYF.

The chain combines TRBV6-5 with TRBJ2-1, with 7 bases aligning to TRBD1. Germline CDR1 and CDR2: MNHEY and SVGAGI. V gave up 7 bases and J gave up 7 bases; unmatched junction bases: 10. The CDR3 has 14 amino acids. The CDR3, as DNA: TGTGCCAGCACCAAGACAGGGTCCTGGAATGAGCAGTTCTTC. Translating it yields CASTKTGSWNEQFF.

V is TRBV9 and J is TRBJ2-1, with a weak D call TRBD2 (7 bases). The CDR3 length is 16 residues. V lost 3 bases and J 3 bases, leaving 16 bases between the germline ends. Germline CDR1 SGDLS, CDR2 YYNGEE. The CDR3 loop reads CASSAAGGGHYNEQFF. The DNA for the CDR3 is TGTGCCAGCAGCGCCGCGGGCGGGGGACACTACAATGAGCAGTTCTTC.

The chain joins TRBV4-1 to TRBJ1-3, with a tentative D call TRBD1 (6 bases). The CDR3 is 16 residues long. The germline CDR1 and CDR2 sequences are MGHRA and YSYEKL. The V gene lost 5 bases and the J gene lost 0 bases, with 14 bases spanning the gap. CDR3 DNA: TGCGCCAGCAGCAAGGGGGGGGCCCGCTCTGGAAACACCATATATTTT. This encodes CASSKGGARSGNTIYF.

The chain recombines TRBV5-6 with TRBJ2-3; TRBD1 matches at 7 bases. The CDR3 length is 13 residues. CDR1 is SGHDT and CDR2 is YYEEEE in the germline V gene. The V gene end was trimmed by 3 bases and the J gene end by 4 bases; junction bases not matched to a gene: 2. The CDR3 region is CASSYTGADTQYF. CDR3 DNA: TGTGCCAGCAGCTACACAGGGGCAGATACGCAGTATTTT.

Note on this clone: A read error may produce the germline difference seen at one junction end. The V call is TRBV18, the J call TRBJ1-2; D gene unclear. The CDR3 has 15 residues. From germline, CDR1 is KGHSH and CDR2 LQKENI. The DNA for the CDR3 is TGTGCCAGCTCACCCTTATCCAGACGGGAGTATGGCTACATCTTC. Protein: CASSPLSRREYGYIF.

V usage is TRBV7-6 and J usage is TRBJ2-1; maybe TRBD2 (6 bases). The V gene lost 1 base and the J gene lost 0 bases, with 10 bases spanning the gap. The CDR3 has 16 amino acids. The germline V gene encodes CDR1 SGHVS and CDR2 FNYEAQ. DNA for the CDR3: TGTGCCAGCAGCTTAGGTCGGGGGAGCTCCTACAATGAGCAGTTCTTC. It codes for CASSLGRGSSYNEQFF.

V is TRBV29-1 and J is TRBJ2-7, with 8 bases that match TRBD2. Germline CDR1 is SQVTM and CDR2 is ANQGSEA. The CDR3 is made up of 13 amino acids. The CDR3 nucleotides read TGCACCAGCGCGGGGGGACTTCATTACGAGCAGTACTTC. This sequence encodes CTSAGGLHYEQYF.

The chain is built from TRBV5-1 and TRBJ1-2, with 9 bases fitting TRBD1. Germline lookup yields CDR1 SGHRS and CDR2 YFSETQ. Unmatched junction bases numbered 15, after V lost 6 bases and J lost 3 bases. The CDR3 is 17 amino acids. The CDR3 protein is CASIEGTGLITDYGYTF. The CDR3 region has the DNA TGCGCCAGCATCGAGGGGACAGGGCTCATTACAGACTATGGCTACACCTTC.

The CDR3 sequence is CASSDQYQETQYF. The CDR3 nucleotides read TGTGCCAGTAGTGATCAGTACCAAGAGACCCAGTACTTC. The genes are TRBV19 and TRBJ2-5; D not certain. The V gene lost 5 bases and the J gene lost 0 bases, with 7 bases spanning the gap. Germline assignment: CDR1 LNHDA and CDR2 SQIVND (reference sequence). The CDR3 is 13 residues long.

The gene calls are TRBV5-4 and TRBJ1-2; no firm D call. V was cut by 0 bases and J by 6 bases, with 12 bases left in between. The germline gives CDR1 SGHNT, CDR2 YYREEE (reference sequence). The CDR3 sequence is 14 residues long. Here the CDR3 reads CASSLVNGVDGYTF. The CDR3 DNA reads TGTGCCAGCAGCTTGGTTAACGGGGTCGATGGCTACACCTTC.

The rearrangement links TRBV20-1 to TRBJ1-1; TRBD1 matches at 8 bases. Germline CDR1 DFQATT, CDR2 SNEGSKA (reference sequence). The CDR3 extends over 13 amino acids. The junction had 3 bases not matched to a gene; V was cut back by 3 bases and J by 3 bases. The CDR3 loop reads CSASPGGYTEAFF. The CDR3 DNA sequence: TGCAGTGCTAGTCCAGGGGGCTACACTGAAGCTTTCTTT.